Below, 30 T cell receptor beta chains from the same sample are listed, as sequenced in a study of post-analysis software for immune sequencing data. Study-level findings and limits: Among four to six TRBV segments more frequent in patients than controls were TRBV5-6, TRBV5-1 and TRBV20-1.

Their specific antigens are unknown. Unique molecular identifiers were carried by the TCR beta cDNA libraries. TCRdb re-called the PCR reads with MiXCR, one entry per CDR3 protein. Of hundreds of thousands of distinct CDR3 sequences in the sample, roughly 45% were seen once. Input material: blood. The receptors here all came from a girl between 5 and 17 years old with multiple sclerosis.

This rearrangement joins TRBV12-3 or TRBV12-4 to TRBJ1-1, with 7 bases fitting TRBD1. The J segment lost 5 bases and the V segment lost 6 bases, leaving 15 bases of the junction unmatched. The CDR3 extends over 16 amino acids. CDR3 sequence: CASRPIHRGKGTEAFF. CDR3 DNA: TGTGCCAGCAGGCCCATTCACAGGGGAAAGGGGACTGAAGCTTTCTTT.

The CDR3 spells CASSLIQGGQPQHF. CDR3 coding DNA: TGTGCCAGCAGCTTGATCCAGGGCGGGCAGCCCCAGCATTTT. The rearrangement links TRBV5-6 to TRBJ1-5; the D gene is possibly TRBD1 (5 bases). Per the germline V gene, CDR1 is SGHDT and CDR2 is YYEEEE. V lost 1 base and J lost 7, with 12 bases in between. This CDR3 region has 14 residues.

This clonotype was observed a few times. The chain employs TRBV7-9 and TRBJ2-3, with D possibly TRBD1 on 5 matching bases. Germline loops: CDR1 SEHNR, CDR2 FQNEAQ (reference sequence). The CDR3 is 13 residues long. Trimming pared 9 bases from V and 3 bases from J, leaving 13 bases between. CDR3 protein: CASIRQLTDTQYF. In DNA, the CDR3 is TGTGCCAGTATCCGACAGTTAACAGATACGCAGTATTTT.

This clonotype was counted between two and nine times. CDR3: CASSSARSSGESTDTQYF. DNA of the CDR3: TGTGCCAGCAGTTCCGCCCGCTCTAGCGGAGAAAGCACAGATACGCAGTATTTT. The chain uses TRBV12-3 or TRBV12-4 and TRBJ2-3; the match to TRBD2 covers 7 bases. This CDR3 comprises 18 residues. With V trimmed by 4 bases and J by 0 bases, 13 bases remained unmatched.

The genes are TRBV6-6 and TRBJ1-1; D unresolved. Germline V gene lookup returns CDR1 MNHNY and CDR2 SVGAGI (reference sequence). The CDR3 sequence is 15 residues long. The germline V and J ends were trimmed by 5 bases and 5 bases, with 18 bases remaining between them. The CDR3 sequence: CASSDRTLRRTEAFF. The CDR3 region has the DNA TGTGCCAGCAGTGACCGGACGTTGCGGAGGACTGAAGCTTTCTTT.

The J gene is TRBJ1-2, the V gene TRBV6-5; maybe TRBD1 (5 bases). V lost 6 bases, J lost 4 bases, and 15 bases lay in between. Germline loops: CDR1 MNHEY, CDR2 SVGAGI. This CDR3 contains 14 residues. The CDR3: CASRPGTVAYGYTF. The CDR3 DNA follows: TGTGCCAGCAGACCCGGGACGGTAGCCTATGGCTACACCTTC.

This clonotype has more than one count but fewer than ten. CDR3 protein: CASSLTGTGVTFQETQYF. CDR3 nucleotides: TGTGCCAGCAGCTTGACCGGGACAGGGGTTACTTTCCAAGAGACCCAGTACTTC. The chain is built from TRBV11-2 and TRBJ2-5, with 10 bases aligning to TRBD1. This CDR3 spans 18 amino acids. Unmatched junction bases numbered 11, after V lost 3 bases and J lost 1 base. In germline, CDR1 is SGHAT, CDR2 FQNNGV.

The J gene is TRBJ2-1, the V gene TRBV7-2; 14 nucleotides align to TRBD2. With 4 bases clipped from V and 6 bases from J, the junction kept 8 bases outside the gene matches. Germline V CDR1 and CDR2: SGHTA, FQGNSA. The CDR3 is 17 amino acids. The CDR3 loop reads CASSSSIGLAGGNEQFF. The DNA of the CDR3 is TGTGCCAGCAGCTCCTCAATTGGACTAGCGGGGGGCAATGAGCAGTTCTTC.

This clonotype was observed a few times. The rearrangement joins TRBV2 to TRBJ2-1; 10 bases are a match to TRBD2. Losses at the gene ends were 6 bases for V and 8 bases for J; bases not matched to a gene: 10. The CDR3 covers 15 residues. CDR1 and CDR2 (germline): SNHLY, FYNNEI. The CDR3 reads CASSAGTSVLDEQFF. The CDR3 coding sequence is TGTGCCAGCAGCGCCGGGACTAGCGTTCTGGATGAGCAGTTCTTC. Drawing the rest from reference TRBV2 and TRBJ2-1, the complete variable domain is EPEVTQTPSHQVTQMGQEVILRCVPISNHLYFYWYRQILGQKVEFLVSFYNNEISEKSEIFDDQFSVERPDGSNFTLKIRSTKLEDSAMYFCASSAGTSVLDEQFFGPGTRLTVL.

The rearrangement uses TRBV12-5 and TRBJ2-5; D call uncertain. The tail of the sequence fits TRBJ2-7 better, so the J call may be wrong. The germline gives CDR1 LGHNT, CDR2 FRNRAP. The CDR3 sequence is 14 residues long. The CDR3 is CASGLSRSYYEQYF. CDR3 coding DNA: TGTGCTAGTGGTTTGTCCAGGTCCTACTACGAGCAGTACTTC.

The genes are TRBV20-1 and TRBJ2-7, with 9 bases identical to TRBD2. Germline V CDR1 and CDR2: DFQATT, SNEGSKA (reference sequence). The junction had 9 bases not matched to a gene; V was cut back by 3 bases and J by 3 bases. CDR3 length: 15 amino acids. CDR3 sequence: CSARKAGGDIYEQYF. The CDR3 DNA follows: TGCAGTGCTAGGAAGGCGGGAGGGGATATCTACGAGCAGTACTTC.

J is TRBJ1-5 and V is TRBV5-5; D is unclear. CDR3 length: 17 amino acids. Germline V lookup: CDR1 SGHKS, CDR2 YYEKEE (reference sequence). Trimming removed 3 bases from V and 1 base from J, with 17 bases in between. DNA for the CDR3: TGTGCCAGCAGCTCCTTCGATTGGTTCGCGAGCAATCAGCCCCAGCATTTT. This gives the protein CASSSFDWFASNQPQHF.

The sample holds one count of this clonotype. J is TRBJ2-1 and V is TRBV2, with a weak D call TRBD1 (5 bases). The CDR3 loop spans 13 amino acids. CDR1 SNHLY and CDR2 FYNNEI come from the germline V gene. Trimming left V 6 bases short and J 12 bases short, with 18 bases between. CDR3 loop: CASSPRAWEGQFF. The CDR3 DNA reads as TGTGCCAGCAGCCCCAGGGCCTGGGAAGGGCAGTTCTTC.

The chain joins TRBV6-5 to TRBJ2-7; D unclear. Deletions cut 6 bases from V and 0 bases from J, with 12 bases between. The CDR3 totals 14 residues. In germline, CDR1 is MNHEY, CDR2 SVGAGI. The CDR3 DNA reads TGTGCCAGCAGCACGGGTTTCAGCTCCTACGAGCAGTACTTC. Translation: CASSTGFSSYEQYF.

About this clonotype itself: Germline and junction disagree at one end, which may indicate a read error. The chain uses TRBV12-3 or TRBV12-4 and TRBJ2-3; 8 bases are shared with TRBD1. There are 15 residues in the CDR3. CDR3: CASRGGQASTDAQYF. The CDR3 coding sequence is TGTGCCAGCAGGGGGGGACAGGCTAGCACAGATGCGCAGTATTTT.

By share, this clonotype counts as medium-sized. V usage is TRBV12-3 or TRBV12-4 and J usage is TRBJ2-1; D gene uncertain. The CDR3 has 15 amino acids. Deletions cut 2 bases from V and 9 bases from J, with 17 bases between. The CDR3 coding sequence is TGTGCCAGCAGTTTATCGATCGGAGTCAGACGTGAGCAGTTCTTC. It codes for CASSLSIGVRREQFF.

Turning to this clonotype: Mismatch with germline at one junction end may stem from a read error. The chain joins TRBV10-3 to TRBJ2-3; weak D call: TRBD2 (5 bases). Looked up from germline, CDR1 is ENHRY and CDR2 is SYGVKD. The length of the CDR3 is 13 residues. The CDR3 spells CAVRKEEADTQYF. In nucleotides, the CDR3 is TGTGCCGTCAGGAAGGAGGAGGCAGATACGCAGTATTTT.

The CDR3 protein is CASSLRLAGGFETQYF. In DNA form, the CDR3 reads TGTGCCAGCAGTCTTCGACTAGCGGGAGGATTTGAGACCCAGTACTTC. This chain links TRBV12-3 or TRBV12-4 with TRBJ2-5; 13 nucleotides align to TRBD2. V lost 5 bases to trimming and J lost 5 bases; unmatched junction nucleotides: 8. The CDR3 extends over 16 amino acids.

The chain combines TRBV20-1 with TRBJ2-1; the D is unclear. CDR3 length: 14 residues. CDR1 is DFQATT and CDR2 is SNEGSKA in the germline V gene (reference sequence). V lost 3 bases and J 0 bases, leaving 9 bases between the germline ends. CDR3 sequence reads: CSASGYSSYNEQFF. Here the CDR3 DNA reads TGCAGTGCTAGCGGGTATAGCTCCTACAATGAGCAGTTCTTC.

V gene TRBV4-2 combines with J gene TRBJ2-1, with a tentative D call TRBD2 (6 bases). Germline values: CDR1 LGHNA, CDR2 YNFKEQ. Trimming removed 1 base from V and 9 bases from J, with 13 bases in between. This CDR3 comprises 14 residues. CDR3 sequence (DNA): TGTGCCAGCAGCCAAGTCCCGGGGCGGGGTGAGCAGTTCTTC. This codes for CASSQVPGRGEQFF.

J is TRBJ2-7 and V is TRBV4-2, with 7 nucleotides matching TRBD1. Germline trimming cut 0 bases from V and 4 bases from J; bases unmatched to any gene: 9. This CDR3 is built from 16 residues. The V gene's germline CDR1 is LGHNA and CDR2 YNFKEQ. CDR3 coding DNA: TGTGCCAGCAGCCAAGACTGGGAGACAGGGATGTACGAGCAGTACTTC. Protein product: CASSQDWETGMYEQYF.

Regarding this clonotype: One junction end disagrees with the germline gene, perhaps due to a read error. V gene TRBV6-1 combines with J gene TRBJ1-2, with unresolved D. The CDR3 has 15 residues. Germline loops: CDR1 MNHNS, CDR2 SASEGT. The CDR3 spells CASIIHGKEIHGCTF. The DNA for the CDR3 is TGTGCCAGCATAATCCATGGGAAAGAAATCCATGGCTGCACCTTC.

The V and J genes are TRBV10-3 and TRBJ1-1, with no clear D. Between the trimmed V and J ends, which lost 3 bases and 5 bases, there was a span of 7 bases. Looked up from germline, CDR1 is ENHRY and CDR2 is SYGVKD. The CDR3 has 12 amino acids. The CDR3 region is CAISDLETEAFF. In DNA form, the CDR3 reads TGTGCCATCAGTGACCTTGAGACTGAAGCTTTCTTT.

This clonotype appeared a few times. CDR3 protein: CASGQDNSPLHF. DNA of the CDR3: TGTGCTAGTGGGCAGGACAATTCACCCCTCCACTTT. This sequence joins TRBV12-5 and TRBJ1-6; no firm D call. The CDR3 is 12 amino acids. V was clipped by 6 bases and J by 7 bases, with 7 bases between them. Germline V gene sequence: CDR1 LGHNT, CDR2 FRNRAP.

V is TRBV12-3 or TRBV12-4 and J is TRBJ1-1; 10 nucleotides match TRBD1. This CDR3 is built from 13 residues. The junction had 3 bases not matched to a gene; V was cut back by 5 bases and J by 6 bases. The CDR3 sequence: CASSQGTGAEAFF. CDR3 sequence (DNA): TGTGCCAGCAGTCAAGGGACAGGGGCTGAAGCTTTCTTT.

This clonotype was seen once. CDR3 in DNA: TGTGCCAGCAGTTTGGGGGGACAGCTCAGCAATCAGCCCCAGCATTTT. Protein sequence: CASSLGGQLSNQPQHF. The chain joins TRBV12-3 or TRBV12-4 to TRBJ1-5; 7 positions agree with TRBD1. The CDR3 covers 16 residues. The junction had 6 bases not matched to a gene; V was cut back by 3 bases and J by 1 base.

The J gene is TRBJ1-6, the V gene TRBV7-8; D ambiguous. Germline V gives CDR1 SGHVS, CDR2 FQNEAQ. V dropped 7 bases and J dropped 11 bases, with 12 bases sitting between them. The CDR3 length is 12 residues. CDR3 DNA sequence: TGTGCCAGCACGGTGGGATTAGCACCCCTCCACTTT. Translating gives CASTVGLAPLHF.

The rearrangement uses TRBV6-5 and TRBJ1-2, with a weak D call TRBD1 (6 bases). Germline V gene sequence: CDR1 MNHEY, CDR2 SVGAGI. The V gene lost 2 bases and the J gene lost 2 bases, with 12 bases spanning the gap. The CDR3 is 15 amino acids. The CDR3, as DNA: TGTGCCAGCAGTTACGGGCGGGGGGCGAACTATGGCTACACCTTC. Its protein is CASSYGRGANYGYTF.

A few counts support this clonotype. The chain couples TRBV10-3 to TRBJ2-7, with 9 bases identical to TRBD2. From germline, CDR1 is ENHRY and CDR2 SYGVKD. V dropped 6 bases and J dropped 4; count of bases not matched to a gene: 4. This CDR3 is built from 13 residues. This CDR3 is CAIREREDYEQYF. The CDR3 DNA reads as TGTGCCATCAGGGAGCGGGAGGATTACGAGCAGTACTTC.

The gene calls are TRBV20-1 and TRBJ1-1; D unresolved. CDR3 size: 11 residues. CDR1 is DFQATT, CDR2 SNEGSKA, per germline (reference sequence). V shed 0 bases and J shed 10 bases, with 9 bases lying between them. CDR3 amino acids: CSARDYLGAFF. The CDR3, as DNA: TGCAGTGCTAGAGACTACCTGGGAGCTTTCTTT.